A selection of T cell receptor beta chains follows, all from one sample in a study of CD8 T cells in ankylosing spondylitis. A single record per CDR3 protein comes from TCRdb applying MiXCR to the 5' RACE reads. The table records some 330,000 distinct CDR3 sequences, 7% to 9% of them present only once. Material for sequencing was blood, either unsorted or a sorted T cell fraction (not recorded which). The receptors come from a male donor with ankylosing spondylitis. CDR3s include the opening cysteine and the closing phenylalanine or tryptophan. The D gene is left open where the match is weak. Only some rows state a clone size, as once, few, many or a class for expanded clones.

few	TRBV4-1	TRBD1	TRBJ2-7	TGCGCCAGCAGCCAAGTAGGGCTCGGGACAGGGGGCTACGAGCAGTACTTC	CASSQVGLGTGGYEQYF
many	TRBV29-1	TRBD1	TRBJ2-5	TGCAGCGGGGGACAGGAGACCCAGTACTTC	CSGGQETQYF
few	TRBV20-1	NA	TRBJ1-5	TGCAGTGCTAGAGTATTCGGAAATCAGCCCCAGCATTTT	CSARVFGNQPQHF
many	TRBV10-3	NA	TRBJ1-1	TGTGCCATCAGTCGGGGGGTGGGTATGAACACTGAAGCTTTCTTT	CAISRGVGMNTEAFF
few	TRBV9	NA	TRBJ2-7	TGTGCCAGCAGCGTCACCGAGTACTACGAGCAGTACTTC	CASSVTEYYEQYF
NA	TRBV5-1	TRBD2	TRBJ2-3	TGCGCCAGCAGCTTGGAATGGGCTAGCGGTGACTCAGATACGCAGTATTTT	CASSLEWASGDSDTQYF
few	TRBV12-3/TRBV12-4	NA	TRBJ1-6	TGTGCCAGCAGTTCCACAGGGAGGAATTCACCCCTCCACTTT	CASSSTGRNSPLHF
few	TRBV20-1	TRBD2	TRBJ2-1	TGCAGTGCTAGAGAGAGAGGGGGGTCTAGCGGGAGGTTCTACAATGAGCAGTTCTTC	CSARERGGSSGRFYNEQFF
few	TRBV15	NA	TRBJ2-6	TGTGCCACCAGCAGAGATCGGACATCCCGCTCTGGGGCCAACGTCCTGACTTTC	CATSRDRTSRSGANVLTF
many	TRBV29-1	TRBD1	TRBJ1-4	TGCAGCGTTGGGGGACAGGGGGGCCCGAATGAAAAACTGTTTTTT	CSVGGQGGPNEKLFF
many	TRBV29-1	NA	TRBJ1-1	TGCAGCGTTGAAGTTCAAGGGAACACTGAAGCTTTCTTT	CSVEVQGNTEAFF
NA	TRBV5-5	NA	TRBJ2-1	TGTGCCAGCAGCTTCCTAGTTCGGAATGAGCAGTTCTTC	CASSFLVRNEQFF
NA	TRBV18	TRBD1	TRBJ2-5	TGTGCCAGCTCACCACGTCAGGGGGCGCGGGAGACCCAGTACTTC	CASSPRQGARETQYF
few	TRBV20-1	NA	TRBJ1-2	TGCAGTGCTGTTCTTCTGGGGTCCAGCTATGGCTACACCTTC	CSAVLLGSSYGYTF
few	TRBV3-1	TRBD2	TRBJ2-5	TGTGCCAGCAGAGGAGGGCTAGCGGGAGCGGAGACCCAGTACTTC	CASRGGLAGAETQYF
few	TRBV5-1	NA	TRBJ2-1	TGCGCCAGCAGCGCAACCAACCCGGGACGTGAGCAGTTCTTC	CASSATNPGREQFF
many	TRBV5-6	TRBD2	TRBJ2-1	TGTGCCAGCAGCCACCGAAGGCGGGGGGGCGCAAGCTCCTACAATGAGCAGTTCTTC	CASSHRRRGGASSYNEQFF
NA	TRBV6-2/TRBV6-3	NA	TRBJ1-1	TGTGCCAGCAGTCCAGGCCCCGCTGAAGCTTTCTTT	CASSPGPAEAFF
many	TRBV12-3/TRBV12-4	NA	TRBJ1-6	TGTGCCAGCAGCAACAGGGTACGGTCACCCCTCCACTTT	CASSNRVRSPLHF
NA	TRBV19	NA	TRBJ1-1	TGTGCCAGTTTCGACAGGGAAGCTTTCTTT	CASFDREAFF
many	TRBV11-2	NA	TRBJ2-3	TGTGCCAGCAGCTTCTCCCCCACAGATACGCAGTATTTT	CASSFSPTDTQYF
few	TRBV12-3/TRBV12-4	NA	TRBJ2-3	TGTGCCAGCACGAAAGGGGCCAGGGCTGATACGCAGTATTTT	CASTKGARADTQYF
few	TRBV6-1	NA	TRBJ1-1	TGTGCCAGCAGTGAAGGGTTCAGGTGGGAGAACACTGAAGCTTTCTTT	CASSEGFRWENTEAFF
many	TRBV12-3/TRBV12-4	TRBD1	TRBJ1-1	TGTGCCAGCAGTTTTCTAAAAACTGCCGCGACAGGGTTCGGGAACACTGAAGCTTTCTTT	CASSFLKTAATGFGNTEAFF
NA	TRBV5-1	TRBD1	TRBJ2-7	TGCGCCAGCAGCATTCGACAGGGTGGCGAGCAGTACTTC	CASSIRQGGEQYF
few	TRBV10-3	NA	TRBJ1-1	TGTGCCATCAGTGAAAGACAAGTTTCCACTGAAGCTTTCTTT	CAISERQVSTEAFF
many	TRBV20-1	NA	TRBJ2-1	TGCAGTGCCTTCAAGACTACTAGCTCCTACAATGAGCAGTTCTTC	CSAFKTTSSYNEQFF
many	TRBV5-1	TRBD1	TRBJ2-1	TGCGCCAGCAGCTTGGGGACAGGGGTAAATGAGCAGTTCTTC	CASSLGTGVNEQFF
NA	TRBV5-1	NA	TRBJ2-7	TGCGCCAGCAGCTTTTCTGGGCAGGGGAAGACCGAGCAGTACTTC	CASSFSGQGKTEQYF
NA	TRBV12-3/TRBV12-4	TRBD2	TRBJ2-5	TGTGCCAGCACTCGGGGGGGCGGCCAAGAGACCCAGTACTTC	CASTRGGGQETQYF
many	TRBV14	NA	TRBJ1-2	TGTGCCAGCAGCCTTTCGAGGAACCTTAACTATGGCTACACCTTC	CASSLSRNLNYGYTF
NA	TRBV7-2	NA	TRBJ2-7	TGTGCCAGCAGCTTAGTCCAACTAGCATGGGGCTACGAGCAGTACTTC	CASSLVQLAWGYEQYF
once	TRBV7-9	NA	TRBJ2-1	TGTGCCAGCAGCTACACTAGCTCCCATGAGCAGTTCTTC	CASSYTSSHEQFF
NA	TRBV12-3/TRBV12-4	TRBD1	TRBJ1-6	TGTGCCAGCAGTTTACTCGGACAGGGGAACTCACCCCTCCACTTT	CASSLLGQGNSPLHF
NA	TRBV20-1	TRBD1	TRBJ1-5	TGCAGTGCTAGAGACCGCGGGACAGCGGGGCCCCAGCATTTT	CSARDRGTAGPQHF
NA	TRBV12-3/TRBV12-4	NA	TRBJ1-5	TGTGCCAGCAGCTCAGGGTGGGGTCAGCCCCAGCATTTT	CASSSGWGQPQHF
NA	TRBV29-1	TRBD1	TRBJ2-7	TGCAGCCCGACAGGGTCCTACGAGCAGTACTTC	CSPTGSYEQYF
few	TRBV5-1	NA	TRBJ2-2	TGCGCCAGCAGCTTGGCCAGGGACGCCGGGGAGCTGTTTTTT	CASSLARDAGELFF
few	TRBV12-3/TRBV12-4	NA	TRBJ1-4	TGTGCCAGCAGTCCCCGGACCCAGCTAAAACTGTTTTTT	CASSPRTQLKLFF
few	TRBV9	TRBD1	TRBJ2-6	TGTGCCAGCAGCGCCGGGACAGGGGTCTCTGGGGCCAACGTCCTGACTTTC	CASSAGTGVSGANVLTF
NA	TRBV6-1	NA	TRBJ2-3	TGTGCCAGCAGTCCCACAAGTCCTTCTTCAGATACGCAGTATTTT	CASSPTSPSSDTQYF
few	TRBV7-2	NA	TRBJ2-1	TGTGCCAGCCTAGATAGCTGGCGGGATTATTATAACAATGAGCAGTTCTTC	CASLDSWRDYYNNEQFF
NA	TRBV20-1	TRBD2	TRBJ2-1	TGCAGTGCTCTACCCGGGACTAGCGGGAGGGCCGGGGGGAATGAGCAGTTCTTC	CSALPGTSGRAGGNEQFF
NA	TRBV20-1	TRBD1	TRBJ1-2	TGCAGTGCTTTAGACAGGGAGGGCCCCTATGGCTACACCTTC	CSALDREGPYGYTF
many	TRBV29-1	TRBD2	TRBJ2-1	TGCAGCGTTGAGCCCGGGACTAGCCGTCCCTTC	CSVEPGTSRPF
many	TRBV14	NA	TRBJ2-2	TGTGCCAGCAGCCAAGAAATCGGGGAGCTGTTTTTT	CASSQEIGELFF
few	TRBV27	TRBD1	TRBJ1-1	TGTGCCAGCAGTCCTTGGACAGGGGGCGAGCACACTGAAGCTTTCTTT	CASSPWTGGEHTEAFF